This TCR beta chain is from a study of T-cell reconstitution after alpha-beta-depleted transplantation in children. Unique molecular identifiers tagged the TCRbeta library. TCRdb passed the PCR reads through MiXCR, listing each CDR3 protein once. The sample yields hundreds of thousands of distinct CDR3 sequences, about 17% seen once. This receptor was taken from a human donor who donated a stem cell graft to a child with acute lymphoblastic leukemia. The sequencing used PBMCs from the stem cell graft donor, collected from the stem cell graft.

Written as DNA, the CDR3 is TGTGCCAGCAGCTCCACGACAGGGTCCTACGAGCAGTACTTC. This encodes CASSSTTGSYEQYF. The chain combines TRBV7-9 with TRBJ2-7; TRBD1 aligns across 7 bases. With V trimmed by 4 bases and J by 1 base, 4 bases remained unmatched. The length of the CDR3 is 14 residues. Germline V lookup: CDR1 SEHNR, CDR2 FQNEAQ (reference sequence).